The rows below give T cell receptor beta chains drawn from one sample of a study of cytomegalovirus exposure and HLA in healthy donors. Data came from immunoSEQ multiplex PCR; TCRdb stores just in-frame clones and leaves some out. The sample shows about 120,000 clones, 82% of them seen only once. Specimen: PBMCs. The receptor set was obtained from a woman younger than 30 in good health and CMV-seronegative. The CDR3 runs from the conserved cysteine through the conserved F or W. Each record gives: J gene, clone size, D gene, V gene, CDR3 protein, CDR3 DNA. The D gene is left open where the match is weak. Clone size is shown for a subset of rows, as once, few, many or a class of expanded clone.

>TRBJ2-1|-|-|TRBV5-4
CASSPGGRDREQFF
TGTGCCAGCAGCCCCGGAGGGCGGGATCGAGAGCAGTTCTTC
>TRBJ1-1|-|TRBD1|TRBV18
CASSPEGQGRTEAFF
TGTGCCAGCTCACCGGAGGGACAGGGAAGGACTGAAGCTTTCTTT
>TRBJ1-1|once|-|TRBV21-1
CASSPRAAEAFF
TGTGCCAGCAGCCCGCGCGCGGCTGAAGCTTTCTTT
>TRBJ1-3|-|TRBD1|TRBV13
CASSRGQGFSGNTIYF
TGTGCCAGCAGCCGCGGACAGGGCTTCTCTGGAAACACCATATATTTT
>TRBJ1-1|once|TRBD1|TRBV15
CATSVGQGNAEAFF
TGTGCCACCAGTGTGGGACAGGGGAACGCTGAAGCTTTCTTT
>TRBJ2-7|few|TRBD2|TRBV4-1
CASSQGLAASGEYEQYF
TGCGCCAGCAGCCAAGGATTAGCGGCTAGCGGGGAATACGAGCAGTACTTC
>TRBJ2-1|-|-|TRBV27
CASSPGPYNEQFF
TGTGCCAGCAGCCCCGGTCCCTACAATGAGCAGTTCTTC
>TRBJ2-5|-|TRBD1|TRBV5-1
CASSSTDREETQYF
TGCGCCAGCAGCTCCACCGACAGGGAAGAGACCCAGTACTTC
>TRBJ1-4|-|-|TRBV5-5
CASSSRGLEEKLFF
TGTGCCAGCAGCTCTAGGGGGTTAGAGGAAAAACTGTTTTTT
>TRBJ2-3|-|-|TRBV18
CASSPSPSTDTQYF
TGTGCCAGCTCACCTTCCCCTAGCACAGATACGCAGTATTTT
>TRBJ2-2|few|-|TRBV6-5
CASSYSRRTNTGELFF
TGTGCCAGCAGTTACTCGAGGAGAACCAACACCGGGGAGCTGTTTTTT
>TRBJ2-3|-|-|TRBV6-4
CASSEGAPYADTQYF
TGTGCCAGCAGTGAGGGGGCTCCCTATGCAGATACGCAGTATTTT
>TRBJ1-2|few|-|TRBV14
CASSHSQGGGYTF
TGTGCCAGCAGCCATTCCCAGGGTGGTGGCTACACCTTC
>TRBJ2-1|-|-|TRBV5-1
CASSLGLLISYNEQFF
TGCGCCAGCAGCTTGGGACTTTTGATATCATACAATGAGCAGTTCTTC
>TRBJ1-5|-|-|TRBV7-8
CASSSWGGDQPQHF
TGTGCCAGCAGCTCGTGGGGGGGGGATCAGCCCCAGCATTTT
>TRBJ2-7|once|TRBD2|TRBV4-2
CASSEPLAGYTYEQYF
TGTGCCAGCAGCGAACCACTAGCGGGGTATACCTACGAGCAGTACTTC
>TRBJ1-6|once|TRBD1|TRBV7-2
CASSSRTGRNSPLHF
TGTGCCAGCAGCTCTCGGACAGGGCGGAATTCACCCCTCCACTTT
>TRBJ1-2|-|-|TRBV9
CASSVGESYNLYGYTF
TGTGCCAGCAGCGTAGGGGAGTCCTATAATCTCTATGGCTACACCTTC
>TRBJ2-3|once|TRBD2|TRBV4-3
CASSQDHGGGADTQYF
TGCGCCAGCAGCCAAGATCACGGGGGGGGCGCAGATACGCAGTATTTT
>TRBJ2-7|-|TRBD2|TRBV5-1
CASRPGGGSYEQYF
TGCGCCAGCAGGCCTGGGGGAGGGAGCTACGAGCAGTACTTC
>TRBJ1-5|-|-|TRBV6-6
CASKDSSNQPQHF
TGTGCCAGCAAGGACAGTAGCAATCAGCCCCAGCATTTT
>TRBJ1-1|-|-|TRBV19
CASSPQVQNTEAFF
TGTGCCAGTAGTCCTCAGGTGCAGAACACTGAAGCTTTCTTT
>TRBJ1-3|once|-|TRBV7-6
CASSRRGGDTIYF
TGTGCCAGCAGCCGACGGGGGGGGGACACCATATATTTT
>TRBJ1-1|-|-|TRBV6-1
CASSEVYRNTEAFF
TGTGCCAGCAGTGAGGTTTACAGGAACACTGAAGCTTTCTTT
>TRBJ2-3|once|TRBD1|TRBV18
CASSPRGQVSTDTQYF
TGTGCCAGCTCACCCCGAGGACAGGTCAGCACAGATACGCAGTATTTT
>TRBJ1-1|-|-|TRBV27
CASSPWVGLSNTEAFF
TGTGCCAGCAGCCCATGGGTGGGGCTTTCGAACACTGAAGCTTTCTTT
>TRBJ1-2|-|-|TRBV7-9
CASSLSMSGARGHYGYTF
TGTGCCAGCAGCTTATCAATGTCCGGGGCCAGGGGACACTATGGCTACACCTTC
>TRBJ1-2|-|-|TRBV13
CASSPGVGNYGYTF
TGTGCCAGCAGCCCAGGGGTCGGAAACTATGGCTACACCTTC
>TRBJ2-1|-|-|TRBV11-2
CASSSLYNEQFF
TGTGCCAGCAGCTCCCTCTACAATGAGCAGTTCTTC
>TRBJ2-5|-|TRBD2|TRBV9
CASSPGGRTYLFGETQYF
TGTGCCAGCAGCCCCGGGGGGAGGACTTATCTATTCGGAGAGACCCAGTACTTC
>TRBJ2-2|-|TRBD1|TRBV9
CASSVVTGAGELFF
TGTGCCAGCAGCGTAGTGACAGGGGCCGGGGAGCTGTTTTTT
>TRBJ1-5|-|-|TRBV7-2
CASSFVQGRDQPQHF
TGTGCCAGCAGCTTCGTGCAGGGGAGGGATCAGCCCCAGCATTTT
>TRBJ1-5|-|TRBD1|TRBV23-1
CASSHPDRLAEGNQPQHF
TGCGCCAGCAGTCACCCGGACAGGTTGGCGGAGGGCAATCAGCCCCAGCATTTT
>TRBJ2-7|-|TRBD2|TRBV4-1
CASSPAGGAGGIYEQYF
TGCGCCAGCAGCCCAGCGGGGGGGGCGGGAGGGATCTACGAGCAGTACTTC
>TRBJ2-2|-|TRBD1|TRBV7-9
CASSTTTGEELFF
TGTGCCAGCAGCACAACAACAGGGGAGGAGCTGTTTTTT
>TRBJ2-5|-|TRBD2|TRBV19
CASSIGIGGAMRETQYF
TGTGCCAGTAGTATAGGGATCGGGGGGGCCATGCGGGAGACCCAGTACTTC
>TRBJ2-7|-|-|TRBV10-2
CASSDGYEQYF
TGCGCCAGCAGTGACGGCTACGAGCAGTACTTC
>TRBJ1-2|-|TRBD1|TRBV18
CASSPPRDRINYGYTF
TGTGCCAGCTCACCGCCGAGGGACAGGATAAACTATGGCTACACCTTC
>TRBJ1-2|once|TRBD1|TRBV7-9
CASSSGTGLNYGYTF
TGTGCCAGCAGCTCGGGGACAGGACTAAACTATGGCTACACCTTC
>TRBJ1-4|few|-|TRBV4-3
CASSWGEKLFF
TGCGCCAGCAGCTGGGGCGAAAAACTGTTTTTT
>TRBJ1-5|-|-|TRBV4-3
CASSQDRSRRGGYSNQPQHF
TGCGCCAGCAGCCAAGATAGGAGTAGGAGGGGGGGGTATAGCAATCAGCCCCAGCATTTT
>TRBJ2-7|-|-|TRBV2
CASRADRMLNYEQYF
TGTGCCAGCAGAGCTGACAGGATGTTAAACTACGAGCAGTACTTC
>TRBJ2-3|once|TRBD2|TRBV5-6
CASSLQRGGEDTQYF
TGTGCCAGCAGCTTGCAGCGGGGAGGGGAGGATACGCAGTATTTT
>TRBJ2-1|-|TRBD2|TRBV11-2
CASSYSLAGGDNEQFF
TGTGCCAGCAGCTACTCTCTAGCGGGAGGGGACAATGAGCAGTTCTTC
>TRBJ2-6|-|-|TRBV7-9
CASSLPNGLTF
TGTGCCAGCAGCTTACCCAACGGCCTGACTTTC
>TRBJ1-2|-|TRBD1|TRBV10-2
CASGDSLTRYTF
TGCGCCAGCGGGGACAGCCTTACCCGCTACACCTTC
>TRBJ2-5|-|TRBD2|TRBV6-5
CASSLAGVGGETQYF
TGTGCCAGCAGCTTAGCGGGAGTGGGGGGGGAGACCCAGTACTTC
>TRBJ1-1|-|-|TRBV19
CATIRGNTEAFF
TGTGCCACAATCCGAGGGAACACTGAAGCTTTCTTT
>TRBJ1-2|-|-|TRBV9
CASSGTGYCYTF
TGTGCCAGCAGCGGAACAGGGTACTGCTACACCTTC
>TRBJ2-3|-|TRBD1|TRBV27
CASSWTGPTDTQYF
TGTGCCAGCAGTTGGACAGGGCCGACAGATACGCAGTATTTT
>TRBJ1-5|-|-|TRBV7-8
CASSSPNQPQHF
TGTGCCAGCAGCTCCCCTAATCAGCCCCAGCATTTT
>TRBJ1-2|-|-|TRBV5-1
CASSLSRGNYGYTF
TGCGCCAGCAGCCTATCCCGGGGGAACTATGGCTACACCTTC
>TRBJ2-6|-|-|TRBV19
CASSPMTGPLRANVLTF
TGTGCCAGTAGCCCCATGACAGGCCCTCTACGGGCCAACGTCCTGACTTTC
>TRBJ2-1|-|TRBD2|TRBV2
CASSVQLARREQFF
TGTGCCAGCAGTGTCCAACTAGCGCGTAGGGAGCAGTTCTTC
>TRBJ1-2|-|TRBD1|TRBV6-5
CASSRGGAYTF
TGTGCCAGCAGCCGAGGGGGCGCCTACACCTTC
>TRBJ2-1|-|-|TRBV19
CATAREWGNEQFF
TGTGCCACCGCCCGGGAATGGGGCAATGAGCAGTTCTTC
>TRBJ2-5|-|-|TRBV27
CASSPRDSAAGFQETQYF
TGTGCCAGCAGTCCCCGGGACTCGGCGGCGGGATTTCAAGAGACCCAGTACTTC
>TRBJ1-1|-|-|TRBV7-9
CSSSPFVAFF
TGTTCCAGCAGCCCCTTCGTAGCTTTCTTT
>TRBJ1-5|-|TRBD1|TRBV10-1
CASSPVRDRHYSNQPQHF
TGCGCCAGCAGCCCGGTTAGGGACAGGCATTATAGCAATCAGCCCCAGCATTTT